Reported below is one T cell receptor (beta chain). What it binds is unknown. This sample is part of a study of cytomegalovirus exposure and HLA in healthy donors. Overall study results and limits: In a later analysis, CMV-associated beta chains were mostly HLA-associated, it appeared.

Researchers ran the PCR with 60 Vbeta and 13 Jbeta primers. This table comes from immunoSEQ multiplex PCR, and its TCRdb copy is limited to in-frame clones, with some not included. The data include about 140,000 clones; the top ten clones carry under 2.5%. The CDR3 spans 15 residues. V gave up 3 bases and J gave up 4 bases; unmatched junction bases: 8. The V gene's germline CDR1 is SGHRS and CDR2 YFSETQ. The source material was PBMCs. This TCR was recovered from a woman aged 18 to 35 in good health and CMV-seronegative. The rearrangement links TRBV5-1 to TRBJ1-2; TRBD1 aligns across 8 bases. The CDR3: CASSSGQGYAYGYTF. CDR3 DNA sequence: TGCGCCAGCAGCTCTGGACAGGGCTACGCCTATGGCTACACCTTC.